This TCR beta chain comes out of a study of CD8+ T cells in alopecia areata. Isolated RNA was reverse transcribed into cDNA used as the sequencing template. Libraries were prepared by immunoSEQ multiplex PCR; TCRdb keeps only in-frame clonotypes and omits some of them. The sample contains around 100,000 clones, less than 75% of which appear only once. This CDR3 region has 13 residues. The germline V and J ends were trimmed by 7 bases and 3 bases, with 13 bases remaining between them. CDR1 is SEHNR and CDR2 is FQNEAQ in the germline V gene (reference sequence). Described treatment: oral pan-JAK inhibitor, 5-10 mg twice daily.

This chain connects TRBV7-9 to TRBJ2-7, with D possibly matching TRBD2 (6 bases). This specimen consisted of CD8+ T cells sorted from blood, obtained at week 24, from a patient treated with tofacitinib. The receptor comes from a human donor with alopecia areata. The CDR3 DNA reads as TGTGCCAGCACCAACGGCGGGGTCTACGAGCAGTACTTC. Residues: CASTNGGVYEQYF.